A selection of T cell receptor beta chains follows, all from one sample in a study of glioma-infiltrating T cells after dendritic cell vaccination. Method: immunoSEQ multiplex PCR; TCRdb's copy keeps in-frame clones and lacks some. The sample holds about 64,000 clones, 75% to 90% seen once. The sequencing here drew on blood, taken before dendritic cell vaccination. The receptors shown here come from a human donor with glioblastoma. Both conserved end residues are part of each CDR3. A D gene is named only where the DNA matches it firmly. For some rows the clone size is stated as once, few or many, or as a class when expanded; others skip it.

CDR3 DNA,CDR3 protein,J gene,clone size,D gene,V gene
TGTGCCAGCAGTGCCCCCCCCACGGGGGGGGCCAGGGTTGAGCAGTTCTTC,CASSAPPTGGARVEQFF,TRBJ2-1,.,TRBD2,TRBV2
TGTGCCAGCAGCCTCGGGACAGGGGGACCCTACGAGCAGTACTTC,CASSLGTGGPYEQYF,TRBJ2-7,.,TRBD1,TRBV11-2
TGTGCCAGCAGCAAAGGAGGAGGTACGGTTGATTCGAACGAGCAGTACTTC,CASSKGGGTVDSNEQYF,TRBJ2-7,.,.,TRBV21-1
TGTGCCAGCAGTGAAGCCGGGTCGACAGTGCAGTACTTC,CASSEAGSTVQYF,TRBJ2-7,.,.,TRBV25-1
TGCGCCAGCAGCTTAAGTAGCGGGGGTTCCACAGATACGCAGTATTTT,CASSLSSGGSTDTQYF,TRBJ2-3,.,TRBD2,TRBV5-1
TGTGCCAGCAGCAGGACAGGAGGGGAAACAGATACGCAGTATTTT,CASSRTGGETDTQYF,TRBJ2-3,.,.,TRBV2
TGTGCCAGTAGTATCGGGGACAGGATGAGGACTGAAGCTTTCTTT,CASSIGDRMRTEAFF,TRBJ1-1,once,TRBD1,TRBV19
TGTGCCACCAGCAGCCTGGCATCGAACACTGAAGCTTTCTTT,CATSSLASNTEAFF,TRBJ1-1,few,.,TRBV15
TGTGCCAGCAGGGCCCGGGGGCACCAGGGGGCCCAGTACTTC,CASRARGHQGAQYF,TRBJ2-5,.,.,TRBV2
TGTGCCAGCGCGGCGGGGGGGCGTCTTAGCACAGATACGCAGTATTTT,CASAAGGRLSTDTQYF,TRBJ2-3,.,TRBD2,TRBV2
TGTGCCATCAGTGACTTCAGCGGGGCGACCTACGAGCAGTACTTC,CAISDFSGATYEQYF,TRBJ2-7,.,TRBD2,TRBV10-3
TGTGCCAGCAGCTTGGGCAGGGGCCGCACAGATACGCAGTATTTT,CASSLGRGRTDTQYF,TRBJ2-3,.,.,TRBV5-4
TGTGCCAGCAGCTTAAGCTCAGGTAGAGACATTGAAAAACTGTTTTTT,CASSLSSGRDIEKLFF,TRBJ1-4,.,.,TRBV7-9
TGTGCCAGTAGTTTCGGTAACTATGGCTACACCTTC,CASSFGNYGYTF,TRBJ1-2,.,.,TRBV19
TGTGCCCGGGGGACCGGGGAGCTGTTTTTT,CARGTGELFF,TRBJ2-2,once,.,TRBV30
TGTGCCACAACAGGGTCGGATAGCAATCAGCCCCAGCATTTT,CATTGSDSNQPQHF,TRBJ1-5,.,.,TRBV28
TGTGCCAGCACTGTGAGCGGGGCGCACGAGACCCAGTACTTC,CASTVSGAHETQYF,TRBJ2-5,.,TRBD2,TRBV2
TGTGCCAGCAACCGTGGCGGAAACACAGATACGCAGTATTTT,CASNRGGNTDTQYF,TRBJ2-3,once,.,TRBV5-8
TGTGCCAGCAGATCACAGGCAACAGGGGTTGAATCACCCCTCCACTTT,CASRSQATGVESPLHF,TRBJ1-6,.,TRBD1,TRBV5-4
TGTGCCAGCAGTTTCCCCGGTCTAGCGGGGGGGCAGAGAGATACGCAGTATTTT,CASSFPGLAGGQRDTQYF,TRBJ2-3,.,TRBD2,TRBV28
TGTGCTAGTGGTTTGGTGGGGGGGGCTGGAAACACCATATATTTT,CASGLVGGAGNTIYF,TRBJ1-3,.,.,TRBV12-5
TGTGCCAGCTCCGACAGTCTGAACACTGAAGCTTTCTTT,CASSDSLNTEAFF,TRBJ1-1,.,.,TRBV18
TGTGCCAGCAGTCTAAGTGGGCCTAATGAAAAACTGTTTTTT,CASSLSGPNEKLFF,TRBJ1-4,.,.,TRBV7-6
TGTGCCAGCAGTTTATCGAGGGGGATGAACACTGAAGCTTTCTTT,CASSLSRGMNTEAFF,TRBJ1-1,.,.,TRBV27
TGTGCCAGCAGCCGAGGGCCATTCTACGAGCAGTACTTC,CASSRGPFYEQYF,TRBJ2-7,.,.,TRBV4-2
TGTGCCAGCAGCCAGGACAGGGTCTACGAGCAGTACTTC,CASSQDRVYEQYF,TRBJ2-7,.,TRBD1,TRBV11-2
TGTGCCAGCAGTTACTCGAGACAGGGATGTCAGCCCCAGCATTTT,CASSYSRQGCQPQHF,TRBJ1-5,.,TRBD1,TRBV6-8
TGTGCCAGCACCCCGGCGGGGGCAATCTACGAGCAGTACTTC,CASTPAGAIYEQYF,TRBJ2-7,.,.,TRBV6-5
TGTGCCATCCCCCGGGGAGCGGGGGGGCCGATCAATGAGCAGTTCTTC,CAIPRGAGGPINEQFF,TRBJ2-1,.,TRBD2,TRBV7-9
TGCAGTGCCCCCAAGGGGATTGAGCAGTTCTTC,CSAPKGIEQFF,TRBJ2-1,.,.,TRBV20-1
TGCGCCAGCAGCTTCTCACAGGGCGTTCCCATGAACACTGAAGCTTTCTTT,CASSFSQGVPMNTEAFF,TRBJ1-1,.,.,TRBV5-1
TGTGCCAGCAGACGGTCAGGTGCCTATGGCTACACCTTC,CASRRSGAYGYTF,TRBJ1-2,.,.,TRBV27
TGTGCCAGCAGTAGACGGACAAGCGCCTTGAACACTGAAGCTTTCTTT,CASSRRTSALNTEAFF,TRBJ1-1,.,.,TRBV28
TGTGCCAGCAGCGCCGCGGCGGACAGGGTGTTAAATGAGCAGTTCTTC,CASSAAADRVLNEQFF,TRBJ2-1,.,TRBD1,TRBV5-6
TGTGCCAGCTCACCGGGACAGCTGGAAGATGGCTACACCTTC,CASSPGQLEDGYTF,TRBJ1-2,.,TRBD1,TRBV18
TGTGCCAGCAGTGAATATGGTGAGACAGGGTGGACTAACTATGGCTACACCTTC,CASSEYGETGWTNYGYTF,TRBJ1-2,few,TRBD1,TRBV25-1
TGTGCCAGTAGTTTGCTAGCCGGCACCTACAATGAGCAGTTCTTC,CASSLLAGTYNEQFF,TRBJ2-1,once,.,TRBV19
TGCGCCAGCAGCCAAGCTTCCACTAAACCCACAGATACGCAGTATTTT,CASSQASTKPTDTQYF,TRBJ2-3,.,.,TRBV4-1
TGTGCCAGCAGCTTGCGGGGACAGGGCTATGGCTACACCTTC,CASSLRGQGYGYTF,TRBJ1-2,.,TRBD1,TRBV7-2
TGTGCCATCAGTGGAGGGGGCGGTCAAGAGACCCAGTACTTC,CAISGGGGQETQYF,TRBJ2-5,.,TRBD1,TRBV10-3
TGTGCCAGCAGTCTAGAGACAGGCCTCTATGGCTACACCTTC,CASSLETGLYGYTF,TRBJ1-2,.,.,TRBV14
TGTGCCAGCAGCCCCCGGACTAGCGGGGATAATGAGCAGTTCTTC,CASSPRTSGDNEQFF,TRBJ2-1,.,TRBD2,TRBV6-5
TGCGCCAGCAGCCCAGGACAGACCTATGGCTACACCTTC,CASSPGQTYGYTF,TRBJ1-2,.,.,TRBV5-1
TGTGCCAGTAGTATTTACGGGGGGGTTAATGAGCAGTTCTTC,CASSIYGGVNEQFF,TRBJ2-1,few,TRBD2,TRBV19
TGTGCCAGCAGTACTACAGGGTTCGCCTACGAGCAGTACTTC,CASSTTGFAYEQYF,TRBJ2-7,.,.,TRBV6-5
TGCGCCAGCAGCCTAGGGGAAACTGAAGCTTTCTTT,CASSLGETEAFF,TRBJ1-1,.,.,TRBV10-2
TGTGCCAGCTCGACTGCCGGGGATACGCAGTATTTT,CASSTAGDTQYF,TRBJ2-3,.,.,TRBV18
TGTGCCATCAGTAACACCCCAGGGTCGGTCAACATTCAGTACTTC,CAISNTPGSVNIQYF,TRBJ2-4,.,.,TRBV10-3